Presented here are 27 T cell receptor beta chains from one specimen sequenced in a study of graft-versus-host responses after intestinal transplantation. Using immunoSEQ multiplex PCR, the repertoire was profiled, and TCRdb retains in-frame clones only, with some absent. The sample records approximately 32,000 clones, around 94% being singletons. Source: PBMCs, taken 16 days after intestinal transplant. The receptors shown here come from a human patient who received an intestinal transplant, so some T cells may come from the graft donor.

The chain couples TRBV27 to TRBJ2-1; D is perhaps TRBD2 (6 bases). CDR1 and CDR2 (germline): MNHEY, SMNVEV (reference sequence). Trimming stripped 6 bases from V and 9 bases from J, with 21 bases between. This CDR3 contains 15 residues. CDR3 residues: CASSPLGSGWGEQFF. CDR3 nucleotide sequence: TGTGCCAGCAGCCCCCTAGGCAGCGGGTGGGGTGAGCAGTTCTTC.

The V and J genes are TRBV5-6 and TRBJ2-1; 13 nucleotides align to TRBD2. Germline CDR1 SGHDT, CDR2 YYEEEE. After removal of 4 bases from V and 7 bases from J, the junction contained 8 bases not matched to a gene. The CDR3 extends over 16 amino acids. CDR3 region: CASSLLAGGPSNEQFF. For the CDR3, the DNA is TGTGCCAGCAGCCTACTAGCGGGAGGGCCGAGTAATGAGCAGTTCTTC.

This rearrangement joins TRBV15 to TRBJ1-4, with 7 positions matching TRBD1. The CDR3 runs to 12 residues. Germline V lookup: CDR1 LNHNV, CDR2 YYDKDF (reference sequence). Germline trimming cut 9 bases from V and 4 bases from J; bases unmatched to any gene: 2. CDR3 DNA: TGTGCCACGAGACAGGGTAATGAAAAACTGTTTTTT. As protein: CATRQGNEKLFF.

The V gene is TRBV6-5, the J gene TRBJ2-1; D remains ambiguous. The CDR3 loop spans 13 amino acids. Germline V gives CDR1 MNHEY, CDR2 SVGAGI. V lost 7 bases, J lost 2 bases, and 9 bases lay in between. The CDR3 is CASTNDAYNEQFF. The CDR3 region has the DNA TGTGCCAGCACCAACGATGCCTACAATGAGCAGTTCTTC.

This chain joins TRBV27 and TRBJ1-4, with 9 bases that match TRBD1. Unmatched junction bases numbered 7, after V lost 6 bases and J lost 8 bases. Per the germline V gene, CDR1 is MNHEY and CDR2 is SMNVEV (reference sequence). The CDR3 totals 14 residues. The CDR3 reads CASSLQGAGEKLFF. The CDR3 DNA follows: TGTGCCAGCAGCCTACAGGGGGCGGGGGAAAAACTGTTTTTT.

The chain links TRBV7-9 to TRBJ2-3, with 9 bases lining up with TRBD2. The V and J ends lost 5 bases and 2 bases, in that order; junction bases with no gene match: 11. Germline CDR1 SEHNR, CDR2 FQNEAQ (reference sequence). CDR3 size: 17 residues. The CDR3: CASSPRWASGTTDTQYF. The CDR3 DNA reads as TGTGCCAGCAGCCCACGTTGGGCTAGCGGGACCACAGATACGCAGTATTTT.

The V and J genes are TRBV7-3 and TRBJ2-3; D might be TRBD2 (6 bases). The CDR3 contains 17 residues. V dropped 2 bases and J dropped 2 bases, with 17 bases sitting between them. From germline, CDR1 is SGHTA and CDR2 FQGTGA. The CDR3 DNA reads as TGTGCCAGCAGCTTATCCTCCCTGGGGGGAGTCACAGATACGCAGTATTTT. It translates to CASSLSSLGGVTDTQYF. The variable domain in full, with the rest retrieved from reference TRBV7-3 and TRBJ2-3, is GAGVSQTPSNKVTEKGKYVELRCDPISGHTALYWYRQSLGQGPEFLIYFQGTGAADDSGLPNDRFFAVRPEGSVSTLKIQRTERGDSAVYLCASSLSSLGGVTDTQYFGPGTRLTVL.

V is TRBV19 and J is TRBJ2-1; D not resolved. This CDR3 comprises 11 residues. V lost 3 bases to trimming and J lost 8 bases, with 5 bases between them. In germline, CDR1 is LNHDA, CDR2 SQIVND (reference sequence). The CDR3 reads CASSISDEQFF. CDR3 bases: TGTGCCAGTAGTATTAGTGATGAGCAGTTCTTC.

The V and J genes are TRBV11-2 and TRBJ1-1; the match to TRBD1 covers 11 bases. CDR3 length: 13 amino acids. The germline V gene encodes CDR1 SGHAT and CDR2 FQNNGV. With 4 bases clipped from V and 11 bases from J, the junction kept 6 bases outside the gene matches. The CDR3 coding sequence is TGTGCCAGCAGCTCGGACAGGGGGCCGGAGGCTTTCTTT. It specifies CASSSDRGPEAFF.

This chain uses TRBV5-5 with TRBJ1-5; 9 bases are shared with TRBD1. The CDR3 length is 15 residues. Germline values: CDR1 SGHKS, CDR2 YYEKEE (reference sequence). The V and J ends lost 3 bases and 4 bases, in that order; junction bases with no gene match: 5. The CDR3 nucleotides are TGTGCCAGCAGCTGGGGGACAGGGAAAAATCAGCCCCAGCATTTT. It specifies CASSWGTGKNQPQHF.

The V call is TRBV7-3, the J call TRBJ2-1; TRBD2 matches 8 bases. Germline lookup yields CDR1 SGHTA and CDR2 FQGTGA. After removal of 5 bases from V and 4 bases from J, the junction contained 7 bases not matched to a gene. The CDR3 is made up of 15 amino acids. Here the CDR3 reads CASSDSSGNYNEQFF. The CDR3 region has the DNA TGTGCCAGCAGCGACAGTAGCGGGAATTACAATGAGCAGTTCTTC. The full variable domain, in which reference TRBV7-3 and TRBJ2-1 provide the parts outside the CDR3, is GAGVSQTPSNKVTEKGKYVELRCDPISGHTALYWYRQSLGQGPEFLIYFQGTGAADDSGLPNDRFFAVRPEGSVSTLKIQRTERGDSAVYLCASSDSSGNYNEQFFGPGTRLTVL.

The chain has TRBV10-3 and TRBJ2-2, with a tentative D call TRBD1 (5 bases). CDR3 length: 13 residues. Trimming cost V 7 bases and J 8 bases, with 14 bases left between them. CDR1 is ENHRY, CDR2 SYGVKD, per germline. The CDR3 reads CAIMPGPAGELFF. The CDR3 nucleotides read TGTGCCATCATGCCAGGGCCCGCGGGGGAGCTGTTTTTT.

This chain connects TRBV28 to TRBJ2-1, with 9 bases aligning to TRBD1. The V and J ends lost 3 bases and 16 bases, in that order; junction bases with no gene match: 4. The CDR3 sequence is 11 residues long. Germline V gene sequence: CDR1 MDHEN, CDR2 SYDVKM. The CDR3 protein is CASSLGDRVFF. Here the CDR3 DNA reads TGTGCCAGCAGTTTGGGGGACAGGGTTTTCTTC.

The chain uses TRBV11-3 and TRBJ2-5; 9 bases agree with TRBD2. The DNA end favors TRBJ2-7, so the J call may be wrong. The CDR3 is 16 amino acids. CDR1 and CDR2 (germline): SGHNT, YENEEA. The CDR3 reads CASSFHLGREGYEQYF. The CDR3 DNA follows: TGTGCCAGCAGCTTCCACCTCGGGCGGGAGGGTTACGAGCAGTACTTC.

The J gene is TRBJ1-4, the V gene TRBV27, with 9 bases that match TRBD1. Trimming cost V 2 bases and J 7 bases; bases outside gene matches: 5. The CDR3 sequence is 15 residues long. Germline CDR1 and CDR2: MNHEY and SMNVEV (reference sequence). The CDR3 DNA sequence: TGTGCCAGCAGTTTAAGGGGACAGGGACGTGAAAAACTGTTTTTT. The encoded protein is CASSLRGQGREKLFF.

The gene calls are TRBV5-6 and TRBJ2-1; D possibly corresponds to TRBD1 (6 bases). The germline V gene has CDR1 SGHDT and CDR2 YYEEEE. V was trimmed by 1 base and J by 6 bases, leaving 14 bases between them. This CDR3 is 15 amino acids long. The CDR3 coding sequence is TGTGCCAGCAGCTTGTACTCAGGGGCGCCCAATGAGCAGTTCTTC. This gives the protein CASSLYSGAPNEQFF.

V usage is TRBV7-9 and J usage is TRBJ2-7; 10 bases line up with TRBD2. The V gene's germline CDR1 is SEHNR and CDR2 FQNEAQ (reference sequence). The CDR3 runs to 16 residues. Germline trimming cut 1 base from V and 7 bases from J; bases unmatched to any gene: 10. The CDR3 region has the DNA TGTGCCAGCAGCTTAGGAACTAGCGGGGCCTTTGGAGAGCAGTACTTC. Its translation: CASSLGTSGAFGEQYF.

The chain combines TRBV18 with TRBJ2-7; TRBD2 matches at 9 bases. This CDR3 contains 14 residues. V lost 6 bases to trimming and J lost 3 bases; unmatched junction nucleotides: 6. Germline V gives CDR1 KGHSH, CDR2 LQKENI. As DNA, the CDR3 is TGTGCCAGCTCCCCCGCGACTAGCGGCTACGAGCAGTACTTC. It yields the protein CASSPATSGYEQYF.

The V gene is TRBV2, the J gene TRBJ2-5; a possible D gene is TRBD2 (6 bases). Per germline, CDR1 SNHLY and CDR2 FYNNEI. Trimming took off 11 bases at V and 3 bases at J, with 16 bases between the two ends. The CDR3 has 13 amino acids. In nucleotides, the CDR3 is TGTGCCGGACTGCTAGCGCACGAAGAGACCCAGTACTTC. It codes for CAGLLAHEETQYF.

V usage is TRBV7-2 and J usage is TRBJ1-1, with D unresolved. V was cut by 5 bases and J by 0 bases, with 19 bases left in between. Per the germline V gene, CDR1 is SGHTA and CDR2 is FQGNSA. This CDR3 is 17 amino acids long. For the CDR3, the DNA is TGTGCCAGCAGCAGCCGGCCTCAACTAGCCATGAACACTGAAGCTTTCTTT. Translation gives CASSSRPQLAMNTEAFF.

In its sample, this clone was seen once. The CDR3 DNA is TGTGCCACCACATTTCTTACAGGGGGCAATCAGCCCCAGCATTTT. As protein: CATTFLTGGNQPQHF. The genes are TRBV19 and TRBJ1-5; 7 nucleotides line up with TRBD1. The V gene end was trimmed by 10 bases and the J gene end by 2 bases; junction bases not matched to a gene: 11. This CDR3 is built from 15 residues. Germline CDR1 is LNHDA and CDR2 is SQIVND (reference sequence).

The V and J genes are TRBV6-5 and TRBJ2-7; 7 nucleotides match TRBD2. CDR3 size: 14 residues. Germline-derived CDR1 and CDR2 are MNHEY and SVGAGI. V was clipped by 2 bases and J by 9 bases; unmatched bases: 10. The CDR3 loop is CASSYGGERALQYF. CDR3 nucleotides: TGTGCCAGCAGTTACGGGGGGGAAAGGGCTTTGCAGTACTTC.

The chain has TRBV4-1 and TRBJ2-3, with 7 bases fitting TRBD2. The ends lost 0 bases at V and 1 base at J; junction bases unmatched: 4. The CDR3 is 16 amino acids. Germline V lookup: CDR1 MGHRA, CDR2 YSYEKL. This CDR3 reads CASSQDYLAGTDTQYF. The CDR3 nucleotides are TGCGCCAGCAGCCAAGATTATCTAGCGGGCACAGATACGCAGTATTTT.

The J gene is TRBJ2-1, the V gene TRBV5-4; TRBD2 agrees at 8 bases. The germline V gene encodes CDR1 SGHNT and CDR2 YYREEE (reference sequence). V dropped 1 base and J dropped 7; count of bases not matched to a gene: 1. CDR3 length: 13 amino acids. The CDR3 reads CASSLLAGNEQFF. CDR3 DNA: TGTGCCAGCAGCTTGCTAGCGGGTAATGAGCAGTTCTTC.

The V gene is TRBV27, the J gene TRBJ2-2; D gene unclear. Trimming took off 7 bases at V and 1 base at J, with 10 bases between the two ends. CDR1 MNHEY and CDR2 SMNVEV come from the germline V gene (reference sequence). CDR3 length: 14 amino acids. In DNA, the CDR3 is TGTGCCAGCAAGGGCAGTCTGAACACCGGGGAGCTGTTTTTT. Protein: CASKGSLNTGELFF.

The chain is built from TRBV30 and TRBJ2-7; D may be TRBD1 (6 bases). The CDR3 length is 13 residues. CDR1 is GTSNPN, CDR2 SVGIG, per germline (reference sequence). V was pared by 0 bases and J by 7 bases, with 13 bases between. CDR3 DNA: TGTGCCTGGAGTGTAGGGGGTAGGGGGGAGCAGTACTTC. Residues: CAWSVGGRGEQYF. The variable domain in full, with the rest retrieved from reference TRBV30 and TRBJ2-7, is SQTIHQWPATLVQPVGSPLSLECTVEGTSNPNLYWYRQAAGRGLQLLFYSVGIGQISSEVPQNLSASRPQDRQFILSSKKLLLSDSGFYLCAWSVGGRGEQYFGPGTRLTVT.

J is TRBJ1-1 and V is TRBV27, with D unresolved. This CDR3 spans 14 amino acids. With 5 bases removed from V and 5 bases from J, the gap between germline ends came to 15 bases. The germline V gene encodes CDR1 MNHEY and CDR2 SMNVEV (reference sequence). The CDR3 DNA sequence: TGTGCCAGCAGTCCCCAACGTATGGGGACTGAAGCTTTCTTT. The encoded protein is CASSPQRMGTEAFF.